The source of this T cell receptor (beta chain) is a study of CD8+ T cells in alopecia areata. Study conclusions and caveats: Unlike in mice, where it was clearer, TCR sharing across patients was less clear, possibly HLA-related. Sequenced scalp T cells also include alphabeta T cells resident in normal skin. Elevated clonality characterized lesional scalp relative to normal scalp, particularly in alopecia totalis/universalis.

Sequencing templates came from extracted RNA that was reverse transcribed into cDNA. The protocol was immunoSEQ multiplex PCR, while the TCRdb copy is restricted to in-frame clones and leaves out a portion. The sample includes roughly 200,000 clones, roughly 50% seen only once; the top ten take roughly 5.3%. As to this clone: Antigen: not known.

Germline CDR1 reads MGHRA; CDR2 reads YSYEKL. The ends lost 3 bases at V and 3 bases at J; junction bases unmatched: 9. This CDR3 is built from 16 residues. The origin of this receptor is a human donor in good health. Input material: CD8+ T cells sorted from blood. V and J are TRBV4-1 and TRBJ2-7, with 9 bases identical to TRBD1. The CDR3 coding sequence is TGCGCCAGCAGCCACCTACACCGGGACAGGGACTACGAGCAGTACTTC. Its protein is CASSHLHRDRDYEQYF.